This T cell receptor beta chain was obtained from a study of T-cell memory formation after mild COVID-19 (dated by TCRdb to the early 2020s). Broadly, across the study: TCR sequence clusters from the two donors were largely donor specific. T-cell clones expanding and contracting after mild COVID-19 in two donors were tracked by longitudinal TCRalpha and TCRbeta repertoire sequencing. The cohort was made up of two young adult volunteers, one female and one male, who were previously healthy. General study outcomes and caveats: Contracting CD4+ clones were found mainly in CM and EM memory subsets, while CD8+ clones were enriched in EMRA. SARS-CoV-2 specificity was not confirmed for the second-wave clones peaking on day 37. The study covered only a couple of mild cases, and larger cohorts including severe cases with pre-infection samples were considered necessary. From day 15 to 85, contracting clones showed balanced CD4/CD8 phenotypes, whereas a second wave of clones that expanded from day 15 to 37 leaned towards CD4+. Some responding clones were found in pre-infection memory, which suggests that pre-existing cross-reactive memory T cells took part in the SARS-CoV-2 response.

TCRdb shows the sequencer as Illumina NovaSeq 6000. TCRalpha and TCRbeta cDNA libraries were built by 5'RACE with constant-segment primers, adding sample barcodes and unique molecular identifiers. RNA was extracted from every sample with Trizol reagent. Libraries were amplified in two PCR steps, with a second sample barcode and Illumina TruSeq adapters added in the second step. Libraries were sequenced on an Illumina NovaSeq with 2 x 150 bp paired-end reads. In the paper's pipeline: With migec v1.2.7, reads were demultiplexed and then collapsed into UMI-guided consensus sequences. Using mixcr v2.1.11, UMI consensuses were aligned to TRA and TRB V and J templates and then assembled into clonotypes. A clonotype was counted as expanded or contracted only when both edgeR and NoisET called the clonotype significant, with the noise models trained on biological replicates. For edgeR calls, the thresholds were a false discovery rate-adjusted p below 0.01 and a log2 fold-change of 1. As an exploratory analysis of dynamics, max-normalized trajectories of the 1000 most abundant clonotypes were examined by PCA with hierarchical clustering. Separately sequenced CD4+ and CD8+ repertoires were used to assign a CD4 or CD8 phenotype to each responding clone. TCRdb itself trimmed the public reads at Q25 with fastp, ran MiXCR and retained productive beta chains. Every distinct CDR3 protein forms one entry, paired with its most common genes and DNA. Clone size and V and J calls follow TCRdb, not the original study. The sample table shows under 110,000 distinct CDR3 sequences, and approximately 15% are seen once. In total, the top ten clones hold less than 35% of the sample.

As concerns this clonotype: Its binding antigen is unknown. Base-call qualities are not available, and no considerably larger clone is one nucleotide away.

Ficoll-Paque density gradient centrifugation was used to isolate PBMCs. From the germline V gene, CDR1 is MNHEY and CDR2 is SVGEGT. Deletion took 6 bases off V and 0 bases off J, with a span of 12 bases between the germline ends. Taken from cysteine to phenylalanine, the CDR3 has 15 residues. The sequence is cut down to CDR3 DNA, 45 bases in frame from base 1. The clonotype was recovered from an adult woman who had mild COVID-19 (a few samples of this study predate the infection). The sample titles of this study are shuffled in the database, so cell type and time point are left out; the donor was told from shared clones. Sequencing was performed on PBMCs or a T cell subset sorted from them (not recorded which). The rearranged segments are TRBV6-2 or TRBV6-3 and TRBJ2-1, with the D gene uncertain. The CDR3: CASSPRFSSYNEQFF. The nucleotide sequence is TGTGCCAGCAGCCCCCGATTTAGCTCCTACAATGAGCAGTTCTTC.